This T cell receptor beta chain derives from a study of T-cell reconstitution after alpha-beta-depleted transplantation in children. This sample's TCRbeta library carried unique molecular identifier barcodes. TCRdb independently ran MiXCR on the PCR reads; one entry per CDR3 protein. The sample holds approximately 93,000 distinct CDR3 sequences; more than 7% are singletons and the top ten take more than 6.5%. This clonotype was seen a few times. This clonotype originated in a human donor who donated a stem cell graft to a child with congenital amegakaryocytic thrombocytopenia. The starting material was PBMCs from the stem cell graft donor, obtained from the stem cell graft.

CDR3 protein: CASSSGTLNEQFF. CDR3 nucleotide sequence: TGTGCCAGCAGCTCAGGGACGTTGAATGAGCAGTTCTTC. This sequence joins TRBV3-1 and TRBJ2-1; D is possibly TRBD1 or TRBD2 (5 bases each). The germline gives CDR1 LGHDT, CDR2 YNNKEL (reference sequence). This CDR3 region has 13 residues. Between the trimmed V and J ends, which lost 5 bases and 7 bases, there was a span of 12 bases.